One sample yielded the 32 T cell receptor beta chains listed below, sequenced in a study of shared clonotypes between healthy human individuals (dated by TCRdb to about 2020). The library was generated by the immunoSEQ multiplex PCR assay. Entries here come from immuneACCESS through TCRdb and include only in-frame sequences with V and J called. Some clones fail to appear in such tables; in the studies checked, an unresolved V gene covers under half of the shortfall, and the cause of the remainder is unknown. The sample table shows approximately 640,000 clones, and about nine tenths are seen once. 34% of the sample rests with the top ten. Material for sequencing was memory CD8+ T cells from PBMCs. The sample's cell subset or site label, decoded: CD45RO+ cells pooled with CCR7-negative TemRA cells. These TCRs come from a man aged 18-30 years in good health. Some clones in this sample may be carry-over from other donors' samples.

This clone was detected once. The chain joins TRBV13 to TRBJ2-7; TRBD1 matches 8 bases. Germline assignment: CDR1 PRHDT and CDR2 FYEKMQ (reference sequence). After removal of 5 bases from V and 3 bases from J, the junction contained 9 bases not matched to a gene. CDR3 length: 15 residues. CDR3 nucleotides: TGTGCCAGCAGCCCCCCCAGGGGGCGGAACTACGAGCAGTACTTC. The encoded protein is CASSPPRGRNYEQYF. The variable domain in full, with the rest retrieved from reference TRBV13 and TRBJ2-7, is AAGVIQSPRHLIKEKRETATLKCYPIPRHDTVYWYQQGPGQDPQFLISFYEKMQSDKGSIPDRFSAQQFSDYHSELNMSSLELGDSALYFCASSPPRGRNYEQYFGPGTRLTVT.

The V call is TRBV6-5, the J call TRBJ2-7; D possibly uses TRBD1 or TRBD2 (5 bases each). Trimming stripped 5 bases from V and 4 bases from J, with 9 bases between. There are 12 residues in the CDR3. From germline, CDR1 is MNHEY and CDR2 SVGAGI. CDR3 sequence: CASSGDPYEQYF. In DNA, the CDR3 is TGTGCCAGCAGTGGGGACCCGTACGAGCAGTACTTC.

The chain joins TRBV19 to TRBJ1-1, with 11 bases identical to TRBD1. Trimming cost V 6 bases and J 3 bases; bases outside gene matches: 6. From germline, CDR1 is LNHDA and CDR2 SQIVND (reference sequence). This CDR3 has 15 residues. This chain's CDR3 is CASSLGQGAYTEAFF. The DNA for the CDR3 is TGTGCCAGTAGCCTCGGACAGGGGGCCTACACTGAAGCTTTCTTT.

The chain is built from TRBV14 and TRBJ1-1; 10 bases line up with TRBD1. Germline V gene sequence: CDR1 SGHDN, CDR2 FVKESK. The CDR3 is 15 amino acids. The V segment lost 4 bases and the J segment 1 base; nucleotides outside the gene matches: 3. The CDR3 reads CASSPWDRGNTEAFF. DNA for the CDR3: TGTGCCAGCAGCCCCTGGGACAGGGGGAACACTGAAGCTTTCTTT.

This chain connects TRBV5-6 to TRBJ2-5; tentative D call: TRBD1 (5 bases). This CDR3 is 15 amino acids long. Germline CDR1 and CDR2: SGHDT and YYEEEE. V was shortened by 4 bases and J by 0 bases, with 13 bases between the two germline ends. CDR3 nucleotides: TGTGCCAGCAGCCGCCCAGGCAGGGACCAAGAGACCCAGTACTTC. This sequence encodes CASSRPGRDQETQYF.

The J gene is TRBJ2-2, the V gene TRBV25-1, with a possible D match to TRBD1 (6 bases). The CDR3 has 16 amino acids. CDR1 is MGHDK, CDR2 SYGVNS, per germline. V shed 4 bases and J shed 7 bases, with 19 bases lying between them. In nucleotides, the CDR3 is TGTGCCAGCAGTGTAACCAACAGGGAAGGAAGCGGGGAGCTGTTTTTT. This gives the protein CASSVTNREGSGELFF.

The CDR3 loop reads CASSQLYTDTQYF. CDR3 nucleotide sequence: TGTGCCAGCAGCCAACTATACACAGATACGCAGTATTTT. The rearrangement links TRBV25-1 to TRBJ2-3; no firm D call. Germline V gives CDR1 MGHDK, CDR2 SYGVNS. V shed 6 bases and J shed 2 bases, with 9 bases lying between them. The CDR3 length is 13 residues.

The chain carries TRBV4-3 and TRBJ2-1, with D unresolved. This CDR3 region has 15 residues. Germline loops: CDR1 LGHNA, CDR2 YSLEER. Trimming left V 1 base short and J 3 bases short, with 10 bases between. This CDR3 is CASSQGRYSYNEQFF. In DNA, the CDR3 is TGCGCCAGCAGCCAAGGTCGGTACAGCTACAATGAGCAGTTCTTC.

This clone was observed many times. This chain links TRBV2 with TRBJ2-1; 12 nucleotides line up with TRBD2. Germline loops: CDR1 SNHLY, CDR2 FYNNEI. Germline trimming cut 11 bases from V and 4 bases from J; bases unmatched to any gene: 6. CDR3 length equals 14 residues. The CDR3 is CASRLAGEYNEQFF. In DNA form, the CDR3 reads TGTGCCTCTCGACTAGCGGGAGAATACAATGAGCAGTTCTTC. Together with reference TRBV2 and TRBJ2-1, the CDR3 gives the full variable domain: EPEVTQTPSHQVTQMGQEVILRCVPISNHLYFYWYRQILGQKVEFLVSFYNNEISEKSEIFDDQFSVERPDGSNFTLKIRSTKLEDSAMYFCASRLAGEYNEQFFGPGTRLTVL.

The chain uses TRBV5-8 and TRBJ1-2; D ambiguous. Germline values: CDR1 SGHTS, CDR2 YDEGEE. This CDR3 has 13 residues. The germline V and J ends were trimmed by 2 bases and 5 bases, with 10 bases remaining between them. The CDR3: CASSLFEGYGYTF. The CDR3 DNA is TGTGCCAGCAGCTTATTTGAGGGATATGGCTACACCTTC.

On this clone itself: This sample also contains other DNA sequences that code for the same CDR3. V usage is TRBV9 and J usage is TRBJ2-1; D is perhaps TRBD1 or TRBD2 (5 bases each). From germline, CDR1 is SGDLS and CDR2 YYNGEE. V was shortened by 0 bases and J by 1 base, with 8 bases between the two germline ends. The CDR3 consists of 15 residues. The CDR3 reads CASSVGEGSYNEQFF. DNA for the CDR3: TGTGCCAGCAGCGTAGGAGAGGGGTCCTACAATGAGCAGTTCTTC.

The V call is TRBV9, the J call TRBJ2-7; TRBD1 might be the D (5 bases). V was clipped by 0 bases and J by 5 bases, with 15 bases between them. The CDR3 runs 15 residues. The germline V gene encodes CDR1 SGDLS and CDR2 YYNGEE. CDR3 region: CASSVGARAGNEQYF. CDR3 nucleotides: TGTGCCAGCAGCGTAGGGGCCCGGGCAGGGAACGAGCAGTACTTC.

The genes are TRBV19 and TRBJ2-7; 7 nucleotides line up with TRBD2. Trimming removed 3 bases from V and 1 base from J; junction bases left unmatched: 3. Germline assignment: CDR1 LNHDA and CDR2 SQIVND (reference sequence). This CDR3 has 14 amino acids. The CDR3 bases are TGTGCCAGTAGTATGGGGGAGGGTTCCTACGAGCAGTACTTC. Its protein product is CASSMGEGSYEQYF.

V is TRBV7-8 and J is TRBJ1-5; no firm D call. Looked up from germline, CDR1 is SGHVS and CDR2 is FQNEAQ. V lost 1 base and J 1 base, leaving 8 bases between the germline ends. The CDR3 contains 15 residues. CDR3 in amino acids: CASSLEGWSNQPQHF. The CDR3 nucleotides read TGTGCCAGCAGCTTAGAGGGCTGGAGCAATCAGCCCCAGCATTTT.

In DNA, the CDR3 is TGTGCCAGTAGCTCCTGGGACTCTGGAAACACCATATATTTT. Translation: CASSSWDSGNTIYF. This chain uses TRBV19 with TRBJ1-3, with D unclear. The CDR3 covers 14 residues. With 6 bases removed from V and 0 bases from J, the gap between germline ends came to 9 bases. Germline CDR1 reads LNHDA; CDR2 reads SQIVND (reference sequence).

The rearrangement joins TRBV30 to TRBJ2-3; D is perhaps TRBD2 (5 bases). Germline V gene data show CDR1 as GTSNPN and CDR2 as SVGIG (reference sequence). Trimming stripped 1 base from V and 2 bases from J, with 13 bases between. CDR3 length: 15 amino acids. CDR3: CAWSEGEGDTDTQYF. CDR3 sequence (DNA): TGTGCCTGGAGTGAGGGAGAGGGCGACACAGATACGCAGTATTTT.

The V gene is TRBV9, the J gene TRBJ1-3; the D is unclear. CDR3 length: 16 residues. Deletions cut 0 bases from V and 4 bases from J, with 14 bases between. CDR1 is SGDLS, CDR2 YYNGEE, per germline. DNA of the CDR3: TGTGCCAGCAGCGTAGGTGTCGTGGGATACGGAAACACCATATATTTT. This sequence encodes CASSVGVVGYGNTIYF.

The chain employs TRBV7-9 and TRBJ2-7; 8 bases match TRBD2. Germline V CDR1 and CDR2: SEHNR, FQNEAQ (reference sequence). V lost 4 bases, J lost 7 bases, and 9 bases stayed unmatched. The CDR3 spans 14 residues. CDR3 amino acids: CASSSRTAGGEQYF. In DNA form, the CDR3 reads TGTGCCAGCAGCTCCAGGACGGCGGGAGGAGAGCAGTACTTC.

The J gene is TRBJ2-2, the V gene TRBV29-1; 11 nucleotides align to TRBD2. V was clipped by 5 bases and J by 4 bases; unmatched bases: 9. CDR1 is SQVTM, CDR2 ANQGSEA, per germline. The CDR3 sequence is 16 residues long. The CDR3 here is CSVILAGGPSTGELFF. CDR3 nucleotide sequence: TGCAGCGTTATTTTAGCGGGAGGGCCTTCCACCGGGGAGCTGTTTTTT.

The chain combines TRBV9 with TRBJ2-7, with 11 nucleotides matching TRBD1. The CDR3 covers 14 residues. Germline V gene data show CDR1 as SGDLS and CDR2 as YYNGEE. Germline trimming cut 4 bases from V and 2 bases from J; bases unmatched to any gene: 2. CDR3 sequence: CASSSDRGPYEQYF. In DNA, the CDR3 is TGTGCCAGCAGCTCGGACAGGGGGCCCTACGAGCAGTACTTC.

This sequence joins TRBV27 and TRBJ2-7; D is possibly TRBD1 (5 bases). The CDR3 contains 15 residues. The V gene's germline CDR1 is MNHEY and CDR2 SMNVEV (reference sequence). V was clipped by 5 bases and J by 6 bases, with 20 bases between them. CDR3 DNA: TGTGCCAGCAGTCCCCCAAACCCCGACAGTGTCGAGCAGTACTTC. This encodes CASSPPNPDSVEQYF.

The gene calls are TRBV9 and TRBJ2-1; D may match TRBD1 or TRBD2 (5 bases each). This CDR3 comprises 17 residues. Trimming stripped 0 bases from V and 0 bases from J, with 13 bases between. Germline CDR1 is SGDLS and CDR2 is YYNGEE. This CDR3 reads CASSVVEGLSSYNEQFF. CDR3 DNA sequence: TGTGCCAGCAGCGTAGTTGAGGGGCTAAGCTCCTACAATGAGCAGTTCTTC.

The J gene is TRBJ2-7, the V gene TRBV6-1; unclear D gene. Germline loops: CDR1 MNHNS, CDR2 SASEGT. Trimming stripped 6 bases from V and 2 bases from J, with 11 bases between. The CDR3 loop spans 13 amino acids. The CDR3 nucleotides are TGTGCCAGCAGAGCTAGGATTCCCTACGAGCAGTACTTC. This sequence encodes CASRARIPYEQYF.

This chain joins TRBV27 and TRBJ1-2, with 10 bases identical to TRBD1. The CDR3 loop spans 16 amino acids. CDR1 and CDR2 (germline): MNHEY, SMNVEV (reference sequence). V was pared by 2 bases and J by 4 bases, with 7 bases of the junction left unmatched. The CDR3 loop reads CASSLGPGQGTYGYTF. CDR3 sequence (DNA): TGTGCCAGCAGTTTAGGCCCGGGACAGGGGACCTATGGCTACACCTTC.

Notes on this clone: One junction end disagrees with the germline gene, perhaps due to a read error. The genes are TRBV6-5 and TRBJ2-7; D is unresolved. This CDR3 comprises 13 residues. CDR1 is MNHEY and CDR2 is SVGAGI in the germline V gene. Here the CDR3 DNA reads TGTGCCATCAGTGACCCTCTCCCCTACGAGCAGTACTTC. It yields the protein CAISDPLPYEQYF.

The chain uses TRBV4-1 and TRBJ1-2; 9 bases are a match to TRBD1. Germline CDR1 MGHRA, CDR2 YSYEKL. V dropped 1 base and J dropped 4; count of bases not matched to a gene: 10. The CDR3 contains 17 residues. The CDR3 loop is CASSQVGRQGGFYGYTF. The CDR3 nucleotides read TGCGCCAGCAGCCAAGTTGGGAGACAGGGGGGATTCTATGGCTACACCTTC.

This chain links TRBV15 with TRBJ2-7; a weak D match, TRBD2 (5 bases). Deletions cut 1 base from V and 2 bases from J, with 18 bases between. This CDR3 spans 17 amino acids. CDR1 and CDR2 (germline): LNHNV, YYDKDF (reference sequence). The CDR3 nucleotides are TGTGCCACCAGCAGAGGTGGGGTGAGAGGGAACCCCTACGAGCAGTACTTC. The encoded protein is CATSRGGVRGNPYEQYF.

The V call is TRBV5-6, the J call TRBJ1-1; possibly TRBD1 for D (5 bases). Per germline, CDR1 SGHDT and CDR2 YYEEEE. Trimming stripped 4 bases from V and 5 bases from J, with 15 bases between. The CDR3 totals 14 residues. The CDR3 nucleotides read TGTGCCAGCAGCCCAGGGACCTTTTCGACTGAAGCTTTCTTT. Its translation: CASSPGTFSTEAFF.

This rearrangement joins TRBV7-9 to TRBJ2-1, with a tentative D call TRBD1 (5 bases). CDR1 and CDR2 from the germline V gene are SEHNR and FQNEAQ (reference sequence). There are 11 residues in the CDR3. V shed 8 bases and J shed 7 bases, with 9 bases lying between them. The CDR3 nucleotides are TGTGCCAGCCGACAGTTGAATGAGCAGTTCTTC. This encodes CASRQLNEQFF.

This clone came up a few times. J is TRBJ2-1 and V is TRBV28; D possibly corresponds to TRBD1 (5 bases). This CDR3 region has 13 residues. V was cut by 2 bases and J by 5 bases, with 7 bases left in between. CDR1 MDHEN and CDR2 SYDVKM come from the germline V gene. The CDR3 loop reads CASSLPGHNEQFF. CDR3 DNA sequence: TGTGCCAGCAGTTTACCAGGGCACAATGAGCAGTTCTTC.

This clone has only one observation. The chain uses TRBV27 and TRBJ2-1; no clear D gene. The germline V gene has CDR1 MNHEY and CDR2 SMNVEV (reference sequence). V shed 4 bases and J shed 7 bases, with 5 bases lying between them. This CDR3 comprises 11 residues. For the CDR3, the DNA is TGTGCCAGCAGTTACGGTAATGAGCAGTTCTTC. Protein sequence: CASSYGNEQFF.

The genes are TRBV7-9 and TRBJ1-3, with D tentatively TRBD1 (5 bases). Trimming removed 4 bases from V and 0 bases from J, with 13 bases in between. Germline CDR1 and CDR2: SEHNR and FQNEAQ (reference sequence). The CDR3 runs to 16 residues. The CDR3 DNA follows: TGTGCCAGCAGCTCTCCGGGACCCAGCTCTGGAAACACCATATATTTT. It codes for CASSSPGPSSGNTIYF. Using reference TRBV7-9 and TRBJ1-3 for the parts outside the CDR3, the full variable domain is DTGVSQNPRHKITKRGQNVTFRCDPISEHNRLYWYRQTLGQGPEFLTYFQNEAQLEKSRLLSDRFSAERPKGSFSTLEIQRTEQGDSAMYLCASSSPGPSSGNTIYFGEGSWLTVV.